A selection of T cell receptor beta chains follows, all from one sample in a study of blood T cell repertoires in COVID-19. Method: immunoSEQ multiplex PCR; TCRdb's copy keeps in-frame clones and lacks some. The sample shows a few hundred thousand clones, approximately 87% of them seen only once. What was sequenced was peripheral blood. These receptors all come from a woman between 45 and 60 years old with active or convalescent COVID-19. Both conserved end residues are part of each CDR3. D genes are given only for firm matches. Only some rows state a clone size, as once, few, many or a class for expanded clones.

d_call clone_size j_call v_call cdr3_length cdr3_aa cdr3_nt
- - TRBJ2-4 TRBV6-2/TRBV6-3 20 CASSNRTPGGEVSAKNIQYF TGTGCCAGCAGTAACCGGACTCCCGGCGGGGAGGTCTCGGCCAAAAACATTCAGTACTTC
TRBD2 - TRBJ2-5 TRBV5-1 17 CASSFAGTSGRKETQYF TGCGCCAGCAGCTTCGCCGGGACTAGCGGGAGAAAGGAGACCCAGTACTTC
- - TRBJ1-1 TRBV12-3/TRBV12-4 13 CASSLSAGTEAFF TGTGCCAGCAGTTTATCGGCGGGCACTGAAGCTTTCTTT
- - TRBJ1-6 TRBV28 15 CASSFDSSYNSPLHF TGTGCCAGCAGTTTCGACAGCTCCTATAATTCACCCCTCCACTTT
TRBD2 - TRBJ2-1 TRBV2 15 CASRILAGSYNEQFF TGTGCCAGCAGGATCTTAGCGGGTTCCTACAATGAGCAGTTCTTC
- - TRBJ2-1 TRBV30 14 CAWNAGGSIDEQFF TGTGCCTGGAACGCCGGCGGCTCGATTGATGAGCAGTTCTTC
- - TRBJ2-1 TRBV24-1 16 CATSDQDSRGRSEQFF TGTGCCACCAGTGACCAGGACTCCCGAGGGAGGTCTGAGCAGTTCTTC
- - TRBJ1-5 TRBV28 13 CASSRQINQPQHF TGTGCCAGCAGTCGACAGATCAATCAGCCCCAGCATTTT
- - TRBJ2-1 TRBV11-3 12 CASSRGDNEQFF TGTGCCAGCAGCCGGGGAGACAATGAGCAGTTCTTC
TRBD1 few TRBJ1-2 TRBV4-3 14 CASSYGQGDYGYTF TGCGCCAGCAGCTACGGACAGGGAGACTATGGCTACACCTTC
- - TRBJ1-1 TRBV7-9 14 CASSFPQGLSEAFF TGTGCCAGCAGCTTCCCGCAGGGACTGAGTGAAGCTTTCTTT
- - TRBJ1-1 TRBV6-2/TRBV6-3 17 CASSRPGGAILNTEAFF TGTGCCAGCAGTCGCCCCGGAGGGGCGATCTTGAACACTGAAGCTTTCTTT
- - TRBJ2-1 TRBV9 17 CASSVGDRGSSYNEQFF TGTGCCAGCAGCGTAGGGGATAGGGGTAGCTCCTACAATGAGCAGTTCTTC
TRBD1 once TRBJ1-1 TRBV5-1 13 CASSLGDRVDAFF TGCGCCAGCAGCTTGGGGGACAGGGTAGATGCTTTCTTT
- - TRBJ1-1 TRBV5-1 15 CASSLAAQGGVEAFF TGCGCCAGCAGCTTGGCCGCACAGGGTGGGGTTGAAGCTTTCTTT
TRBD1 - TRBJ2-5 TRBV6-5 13 CASSKPGQGTQYF TGTGCCAGCAGTAAACCGGGACAGGGGACCCAGTACTTC
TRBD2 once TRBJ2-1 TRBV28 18 CASLGLAGGSRSYNEQFF TGTGCCAGCCTAGGACTAGCGGGAGGATCACGCTCCTACAATGAGCAGTTCTTC
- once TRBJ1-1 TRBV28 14 CASSPTMMNTEAFF TGTGCCAGCAGTCCAACAATGATGAACACTGAAGCTTTCTTT
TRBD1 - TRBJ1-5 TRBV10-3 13 CAVQGSSNQPQHF TGTGCCGTACAGGGGAGCAGCAATCAGCCCCAGCATTTT
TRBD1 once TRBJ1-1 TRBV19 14 CASSQGAKGTEAFF TGTGCCAGTAGTCAGGGGGCAAAGGGCACTGAAGCTTTCTTT
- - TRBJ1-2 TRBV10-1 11 CASSESCGYTF TGCGCCAGCAGTGAGTCCTGTGGCTACACCTTC
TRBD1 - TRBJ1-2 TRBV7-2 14 CASSFRQGGYGYTF TGTGCCAGCAGCTTCAGACAGGGCGGCTATGGCTACACCTTC
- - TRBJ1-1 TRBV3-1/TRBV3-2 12 CASSHPQGMTFF TGTGCCAGCAGCCACCCACAGGGAATGACTTTCTTT
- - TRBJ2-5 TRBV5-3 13 CARSQTRQETQYF TGTGCCAGAAGCCAGACTCGCCAAGAGACCCAGTACTTC
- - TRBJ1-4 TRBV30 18 CAWSFYQGKGTTNEKLFF TGTGCCTGGAGTTTCTACCAGGGGAAGGGGACAACTAATGAAAAACTGTTTTTT
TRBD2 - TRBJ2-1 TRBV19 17 CASSIVFRTSGNNEQFF TGTGCCAGTAGTATAGTATTCAGGACTAGCGGGAATAATGAGCAGTTCTTC
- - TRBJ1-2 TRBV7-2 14 CASSLVGPPGGYTF TGTGCCAGCAGCTTAGTGGGCCCTCCTGGGGGCTACACCTTC
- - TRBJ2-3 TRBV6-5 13 CATKAGGTDTQYF TGTGCGACTAAGGCAGGGGGCACAGATACGCAGTATTTT